This TCR beta chain was sequenced in a study of technical replicates of blood from several donors. The V end was cut by 1 base, the J end by 7 bases, with 10 bases between. The CDR3 contains 13 residues. CDR1 and CDR2 from the germline V gene are SGHVS and FQNEAQ. Assay: immunoSEQ multiplex PCR; the TCRdb copy retains only in-frame clones and omits some. The data hold approximately 100,000 clones, with under 96% observed a single time. The clonotype was recovered from a human donor in good health. This chain joins TRBV7-8 and TRBJ2-5; D unclear. The sample taken for sequencing was T cells isolated from PBMCs. CDR3 sequence: CASSLGQTGTQYF. CDR3 sequence (DNA): TGTGCCAGCAGCTTAGGTCAGACGGGGACCCAGTACTTC.